This T cell receptor (beta chain) emerged from a study of identical twins. Whole-study findings and limits: In zero-insertion analyses, partial confounding could arise from invariant MAIT and iNKT cells. Whereas memory repertoires showed no such difference, abundant cord blood beta clonotypes carried fewer insertions.

A single record per CDR3 protein comes from TCRdb applying MiXCR to the 5' RACE reads. The sample holds 1.5 million or so distinct CDR3 sequences, roughly 35% seen once. In its sample, this clonotype was seen a few times. What it recognizes is unknown. The CDR3 is 15 residues long. CDR1 is MNHEY and CDR2 is SVGEGT in the germline V gene. Germline trimming cut 5 bases from V and 3 bases from J; bases unmatched to any gene: 9. V and J are TRBV6-2 or TRBV6-3 and TRBJ2-7, with TRBD1 matching 8 bases. Source material: cord blood. The receptor was derived from a newborn girl in good health. CDR3 DNA sequence: TGTGCCAGCAGTCTCGCTCAGACAGGGGTCTACGAGCAGTACTTC. It encodes CASSLAQTGVYEQYF.